A selection of T cell receptor beta chains follows, all from one sample in a study of shared clonotypes between healthy human individuals. Data came from immunoSEQ multiplex PCR; TCRdb stores just in-frame clones and leaves some out. The sample carries about 2.2 million clones, 80% to 95% recorded once. Sample: naive CD8+ T cells from PBMCs. Source of these receptors: a man aged 18 to 29 in good health. Some clones in this sample may be carry-over from other donors' samples. The CDR3 runs from the conserved cysteine through the conserved F or W. D genes are given only for firm matches. Some rows mark clone size as missing; the rest say once, few, many or name a class of expanded clone.

cdr3_aa | cdr3_nt | j_call | d_call | clone_size | v_call
CASSLIRTSGTSGTDTQYF | TGTGCCAGCAGCCTTATTAGGACTAGCGGGACCTCTGGCACAGATACGCAGTATTTT | TRBJ2-3 | TRBD2 | . | TRBV28
CATSTGGASGEKLFF | TGTGCCACGTCGACGGGAGGGGCAAGCGGGGAAAAACTGTTTTTT | TRBJ1-4 | . | . | TRBV19
CASSHSGSRGNQPQHF | TGTGCCAGCAGCCATAGTGGGTCCAGGGGCAATCAGCCCCAGCATTTT | TRBJ1-5 | . | few | TRBV7-9
CASSYSIGRVHYEQYF | TGTGCCAGCAGTTACTCGATCGGCAGGGTGCACTACGAGCAGTACTTC | TRBJ2-7 | . | . | TRBV6-5
CASSASGATEAFF | TGTGCCAGCAGTGCCTCAGGGGCCACTGAAGCTTTCTTT | TRBJ1-1 | . | few | TRBV6-1
CASSLYRGTEAFF | TGTGCCAGCAGTTTATATCGGGGCACTGAAGCTTTCTTT | TRBJ1-1 | . | . | TRBV28
CASSVHKREWSGANVLTF | TGTGCCAGCAGCGTACACAAGCGGGAGTGGTCTGGGGCCAACGTCCTGACTTTC | TRBJ2-6 | TRBD2 | once | TRBV9
CASSLSISQGHGYTF | TGTGCCAGCAGCTTATCCATCTCACAGGGTCATGGCTACACCTTC | TRBJ1-2 | . | . | TRBV7-8
CASSATGNYEQYF | TGTGCCAGCAGCGCGACTGGGAACTACGAGCAGTACTTC | TRBJ2-7 | . | . | TRBV9
CASRGTSGRAFYNEQFF | TGTGCCAGTAGAGGGACTAGCGGGAGGGCCTTCTACAATGAGCAGTTCTTC | TRBJ2-1 | TRBD2 | . | TRBV19
CAIKGTGQAGNTIYF | TGTGCCATCAAGGGCACAGGGCAAGCTGGAAACACCATATATTTT | TRBJ1-3 | . | . | TRBV10-3
CASSPWGTASSYEQYF | TGTGCCAGCAGCCCCTGGGGAACGGCGAGCTCCTACGAGCAGTACTTC | TRBJ2-7 | . | . | TRBV6-6
CASRVTGGTYNEQFF | TGTGCCAGCAGAGTCACGGGGGGGACCTACAATGAGCAGTTCTTC | TRBJ2-1 | TRBD2 | once | TRBV28
CASSPGPPYEQFF | TGTGCCAGCAGCCCCGGCCCCCCCTATGAGCAGTTCTTC | TRBJ2-1 | . | . | TRBV9
CASSLSATGWYEQYF | TGTGCCAGCAGCTTGTCCGCGACAGGGTGGTACGAGCAGTACTTC | TRBJ2-7 | TRBD1 | . | TRBV5-4
CASSYSGLSSYNEQFF | TGTGCCAGCAGTTACTCGGGACTATCCTCCTACAATGAGCAGTTCTTC | TRBJ2-1 | TRBD2 | . | TRBV6-5
CASGNPTQMLYEQYF | TGTGCCAGCGGGAACCCGACCCAGATGCTTTACGAGCAGTACTTC | TRBJ2-7 | . | . | TRBV6-1
CASMWLLTGELFF | TGTGCCAGCATGTGGCTACTCACCGGGGAGCTGTTTTTT | TRBJ2-2 | . | . | TRBV27
CASRIGANYGYTF | TGTGCCAGCAGAATCGGAGCTAACTATGGCTACACCTTC | TRBJ1-2 | . | . | TRBV27
CASSNEPTNTEAFF | TGTGCCAGCAGTAACGAGCCCACGAACACTGAAGCTTTCTTT | TRBJ1-1 | . | . | TRBV7-9
CAISESPGITSLNTEAFF | TGTGCCATCAGTGAGTCCCCAGGAATAACCTCTTTGAACACTGAAGCTTTCTTT | TRBJ1-1 | . | . | TRBV10-3
CASSLRVGELNTEAFF | TGTGCCAGCAGTTTAAGGGTCGGGGAATTGAACACTGAAGCTTTCTTT | TRBJ1-1 | . | . | TRBV28
CASSLTSGGTTGELFF | TGCGCCAGCAGCTTGACGAGCGGGGGGACCACCGGGGAGCTGTTTTTT | TRBJ2-2 | TRBD2 | . | TRBV5-1
CASSYGTYEQYF | TGTGCCAGCAGCTACGGGACCTACGAGCAGTACTTC | TRBJ2-7 | . | once | TRBV7-8
CASRRDSLSTGELFF | TGTGCCAGCAGGCGGGACAGTTTATCGACCGGGGAGCTGTTTTTT | TRBJ2-2 | . | . | TRBV27
CASRHDRVEGYTF | TGTGCCAGCAGGCACGACAGGGTGGAAGGCTACACCTTC | TRBJ1-2 | TRBD1 | once | TRBV27
CASSFNEQYF | TGTGCCAGCAGTTTCAACGAGCAGTACTTC | TRBJ2-7 | . | . | TRBV28
CASSPGPGTGRKNIQYF | TGCGCCAGCAGCCCTGGACCCGGGACAGGGCGCAAAAACATTCAGTACTTC | TRBJ2-4 | TRBD1 | . | TRBV4-1
CATSRDKAGDGDEQFF | TGTGCCACCAGCAGAGATAAAGCGGGAGATGGAGATGAGCAGTTCTTC | TRBJ2-1 | TRBD2 | . | TRBV15
CASSVQISPAPGGDTGELFF | TGTGCCAGCAGCGTACAGATTTCCCCAGCTCCAGGGGGTGACACCGGGGAGCTGTTTTTT | TRBJ2-2 | TRBD1 | . | TRBV9
CASRLGSGTNNEQFF | TGTGCCAGCAGACTTGGTAGCGGAACTAACAATGAGCAGTTCTTC | TRBJ2-1 | . | . | TRBV7-9
CASSVGRGDTQYF | TGTGCCAGCAGCGTAGGTCGGGGAGATACGCAGTATTTT | TRBJ2-3 | . | . | TRBV9
CASSLSHRVEGSYEQYF | TGTGCCAGCAGCCTTTCTCACAGGGTCGAGGGGTCCTACGAGCAGTACTTC | TRBJ2-7 | . | . | TRBV27
CASSPGEGRYNEQFF | TGTGCCAGCAGCCCGGGGGAGGGCCGGTACAATGAGCAGTTCTTC | TRBJ2-1 | TRBD2 | . | TRBV7-9
CASSEMGTGANVLTF | TGTGCCAGCAGTGAAATGGGGACTGGGGCCAACGTCCTGACTTTC | TRBJ2-6 | . | once | TRBV2
CASSSSGSGRETQYF | TGTGCCAGCAGTTCTTCTGGTAGCGGGAGGGAGACCCAGTACTTC | TRBJ2-5 | TRBD2 | . | TRBV27
CAISESRVTSGSQETQYF | TGTGCCATCAGTGAGTCGAGGGTAACTAGCGGGAGCCAAGAGACCCAGTACTTC | TRBJ2-5 | TRBD2 | . | TRBV10-3
CASSEEMSGPSYEQYF | TGTGCCAGCAGTGAAGAAATGAGCGGGCCCTCCTACGAGCAGTACTTC | TRBJ2-7 | . | . | TRBV6-1
CASSQTPGQGHYEQYF | TGTGCCAGCAGCCAGACCCCGGGACAGGGTCATTACGAGCAGTACTTC | TRBJ2-7 | TRBD1 | . | TRBV7-8
CASSTRDSQNTEAFF | TGTGCCAGCAGTACCCGGGACAGCCAGAACACTGAAGCTTTCTTT | TRBJ1-1 | TRBD1 | once | TRBV27
CASSYSGGPSYGYTF | TGTGCCAGCAGTTACTCGGGGGGGCCGAGCTATGGCTACACCTTC | TRBJ1-2 | . | . | TRBV6-5
CASSLDRGSGQPQHF | TGTGCCAGCAGCTTGGACAGGGGGAGCGGTCAGCCCCAGCATTTT | TRBJ1-5 | TRBD1 | . | TRBV5-4
CASSIRGETQYF | TGTGCCAGTAGTATCAGGGGAGAGACCCAGTACTTC | TRBJ2-5 | . | once | TRBV19
CASSLAALGNYGYTF | TGCGCCAGCAGCTTGGCGGCTTTGGGGAACTATGGCTACACCTTC | TRBJ1-2 | . | few | TRBV5-1
CASSQDVAALNTGELFF | TGTGCCAGCAGCCAAGACGTAGCGGCCTTGAACACCGGGGAGCTGTTTTTT | TRBJ2-2 | . | . | TRBV14
CASSFQPGTGANVLTF | TGTGCCAGCAGCTTCCAACCCGGGACTGGGGCCAACGTCCTGACTTTC | TRBJ2-6 | . | . | TRBV7-9
CASQTGAGTEAFF | TGTGCCAGCCAAACAGGGGCTGGCACTGAAGCTTTCTTT | TRBJ1-1 | TRBD1 | . | TRBV6-1
CASSLAGQGGDTQYF | TGTGCCAGCAGTTTGGCAGGACAGGGAGGAGATACGCAGTATTTT | TRBJ2-3 | TRBD1 | once | TRBV27
CASSPISRAGGEQYF | TGTGCCAGCAGCCCCATATCCCGGGCAGGAGGGGAGCAGTACTTC | TRBJ2-7 | . | . | TRBV11-2
CASSPGTSYYEQYF | TGTGCCAGCAGCCCCGGGACTAGCTATTACGAGCAGTACTTC | TRBJ2-7 | TRBD2 | . | TRBV9
CASSIRERVSRELFF | TGTGCCAGTAGTATACGTGAGCGGGTGAGCAGGGAGCTGTTTTTT | TRBJ2-2 | . | . | TRBV19
CASGTTYEQYF | TGTGCCAGCGGGACTACCTACGAGCAGTACTTC | TRBJ2-7 | TRBD2 | . | TRBV27
CAISEGASPSYNEQFF | TGTGCCATCAGTGAGGGGGCTAGCCCCTCCTACAATGAGCAGTTCTTC | TRBJ2-1 | . | . | TRBV10-3
CAWSSPGLGYEQYF | TGTGCCTGGAGTTCCCCGGGACTAGGCTACGAGCAGTACTTC | TRBJ2-7 | TRBD2 | . | TRBV30
CASSPEWEAHEKLFF | TGTGCCAGCAGCCCGGAGTGGGAGGCCCATGAAAAACTGTTTTTT | TRBJ1-4 | . | . | TRBV7-9